A selection of T cell receptor beta chains follows, all from one sample in a study of cytomegalovirus exposure and HLA in healthy donors. Profiling relied on immunoSEQ multiplex PCR, and the TCRdb table lists in-frame clones only, not all of them. The repertoire holds approximately 100,000 clones, with 86% as singletons. Sequencing was carried out using PBMCs. The receptors were sampled from a man younger than 40 in good health and CMV-seropositive. The CDR3 runs from the conserved cysteine through the conserved F or W. The D gene is left open where the match is weak. Clone size is stated in some rows and not others, as once, few, many or a class when expanded.

size: .
V: TRBV28
D: .
J: TRBJ2-7
DNA: TGTGCCAGCAGTGCCGATGGGCTCCGGCAGTACTTC
CDR3: CASSADGLRQYF

size: .
V: TRBV5-1
D: TRBD1
J: TRBJ2-1
DNA: TGCGCCAGCAGCTTGGGGACAGGGTTCAACAATGAGCAGTTCTTC
CDR3: CASSLGTGFNNEQFF

size: .
V: TRBV28
D: .
J: TRBJ1-1
DNA: TGTGCCAGCAGTTTACGTTCGGTGGGGCATTTGAACACTGAAGCTTTCTTT
CDR3: CASSLRSVGHLNTEAFF

size: .
V: TRBV5-1
D: TRBD2
J: TRBJ2-3
DNA: TGCGCCAGCAGCTTGGGGCTAGCGGACACAGATACGCAGTATTTT
CDR3: CASSLGLADTDTQYF

size: .
V: TRBV7-2
D: TRBD1
J: TRBJ2-7
DNA: TGTGCCAGCAGCTTAAAACAGGGGTGGTACGAGCAGTACTTC
CDR3: CASSLKQGWYEQYF

size: .
V: TRBV29-1
D: .
J: TRBJ2-5
DNA: TGCAGCGCCGGCAAGGACAGACGAGAGACCCAGTACTTC
CDR3: CSAGKDRRETQYF

size: .
V: TRBV18
D: .
J: TRBJ2-5
DNA: TGTGCCAGCTCAGAACAGAGCAACCAAGAGACCCAGTACTTC
CDR3: CASSEQSNQETQYF

size: .
V: TRBV13
D: TRBD2
J: TRBJ2-2
DNA: TGTGCCAGCAGCTTTAGCGGGGTTAACACCGGGGAGCTGTTTTTT
CDR3: CASSFSGVNTGELFF

size: .
V: TRBV19
D: .
J: TRBJ2-1
DNA: TGTGCCAGTAGTCTAGGGACTGGAATCTACAATGAGCAGTTCTTC
CDR3: CASSLGTGIYNEQFF

size: .
V: TRBV27
D: .
J: TRBJ2-1
DNA: TGTGCCAGCAGTCAGGGACTTCCACACTACAATGAGCAGTTCTTC
CDR3: CASSQGLPHYNEQFF

size: .
V: TRBV7-9
D: .
J: TRBJ2-7
DNA: TGTGCCAGCAGCGCCACGGGCGAGCAGTACTTC
CDR3: CASSATGEQYF

size: .
V: TRBV5-5
D: .
J: TRBJ1-1
DNA: TGTGCCAGCAGCCGACTAGACCCCACTGAAGCTTTCTTT
CDR3: CASSRLDPTEAFF

size: .
V: TRBV25-1
D: .
J: TRBJ1-5
DNA: TGTGCCAGCAGTGATGAGGCCCGGGGGCCCCAGCATTTT
CDR3: CASSDEARGPQHF

size: .
V: TRBV6-5
D: TRBD1
J: TRBJ2-7
DNA: TGTGCCAGCAGAACTGGGACAGGTGATTACGAGCAGTACTTC
CDR3: CASRTGTGDYEQYF

size: .
V: TRBV27
D: .
J: TRBJ2-3
DNA: TGTGCCAGCAGTTACCCGGGGGATACGCAGTATTTT
CDR3: CASSYPGDTQYF

size: once
V: TRBV9
D: TRBD2
J: TRBJ2-7
DNA: TGTGCCAGCAGCGTAGAAAGCGGGAGTCTCTACGAGCAGTACTTC
CDR3: CASSVESGSLYEQYF

size: once
V: TRBV6-5
D: TRBD1
J: TRBJ1-1
DNA: TGTGCCAGCAGTCCTCGACAGGGGGCGGATGCTTTCTTT
CDR3: CASSPRQGADAFF

size: .
V: TRBV5-1
D: TRBD1
J: TRBJ2-5
DNA: TGCGCCAGCAGCTTGAGCAACAGGGGGTTAGGGGAGACCCAGTACTTC
CDR3: CASSLSNRGLGETQYF

size: .
V: TRBV7-9
D: .
J: TRBJ2-2
DNA: TGTGCCAGCAGCTTACTAGCGGAGCTGTTTTTT
CDR3: CASSLLAELFF

size: .
V: TRBV4-1
D: .
J: TRBJ2-2
DNA: TGCGCCAGCAGCCCCCTAGCGTTGAACACCGGGGAGCTGTTTTTT
CDR3: CASSPLALNTGELFF

size: .
V: TRBV7-9
D: TRBD2
J: TRBJ2-7
DNA: TGTGCCAGCAGCCCCCCGGTAGCGGGAGACTACGAGCAGTACTTC
CDR3: CASSPPVAGDYEQYF

size: .
V: TRBV30
D: TRBD1
J: TRBJ2-7
DNA: TGTGCCTTGACCGGGACAGGGGGCGCCGAGCAGTACTTC
CDR3: CALTGTGGAEQYF

size: .
V: TRBV5-1
D: .
J: TRBJ1-1
DNA: TGCGCCAGCAGCTTGGAGAAGAGCACTGAAGCTTTCTTT
CDR3: CASSLEKSTEAFF

size: .
V: TRBV4-1
D: .
J: TRBJ2-1
DNA: TGCGCCAGCAGCCAAGTGCCTAGCACTCTAAAACTATACAATGAGCAGTTCTTC
CDR3: CASSQVPSTLKLYNEQFF

size: .
V: TRBV6-5
D: .
J: TRBJ2-7
DNA: TGTGCCAGCAGTCCAAGGGGGACCTCCTACGAGCAGTACTTC
CDR3: CASSPRGTSYEQYF

size: .
V: TRBV27
D: .
J: TRBJ1-6
DNA: TGTGCCAGCAGTTTAGGTCCTCAGATCTTGCGGTCACCCCTCCACTTT
CDR3: CASSLGPQILRSPLHF

size: few
V: TRBV4-1
D: .
J: TRBJ2-2
DNA: TGCGCCAGCAGCCAAGCTCCCGGGACACCCTCGGGCGGGGAGCTGTTTTTT
CDR3: CASSQAPGTPSGGELFF

size: .
V: TRBV28
D: TRBD1
J: TRBJ2-7
DNA: TGTGCCACCCACCTGACAGGGGCCTACGAGCAGTACTTC
CDR3: CATHLTGAYEQYF

size: few
V: TRBV7-3
D: TRBD1
J: TRBJ2-7
DNA: TGTGCCAGCAGCTTAGCGAACAGGGGCGAGCAGTACTTC
CDR3: CASSLANRGEQYF

size: .
V: TRBV5-6
D: TRBD1
J: TRBJ2-4
DNA: TGTGCCAGCAGCTTGTCAGGGGGCGAACCCAAAAACATTCAGTACTTC
CDR3: CASSLSGGEPKNIQYF

size: .
V: TRBV11-2
D: .
J: TRBJ2-7
DNA: TGTGCCAGCAGACTCACAGGGTCCGAGCAGTACTTC
CDR3: CASRLTGSEQYF

size: .
V: TRBV7-9
D: TRBD2
J: TRBJ2-2
DNA: TGTGCCAGCAGCATTACTAGCGGGAGGGCCGTCGGGGAGCTGTTTTTT
CDR3: CASSITSGRAVGELFF

size: .
V: TRBV27
D: TRBD1
J: TRBJ1-5
DNA: TGTGCCAGCAGTTTGGGACAGGGTTTCAATCAGCCCCAGCATTTT
CDR3: CASSLGQGFNQPQHF

size: .
V: TRBV4-2
D: TRBD2
J: TRBJ2-7
DNA: TGTGCCAGCAGCCAAGATTACAGCGGGAGTTACGAGCAGTACTTC
CDR3: CASSQDYSGSYEQYF

size: .
V: TRBV10-3
D: .
J: TRBJ2-5
DNA: TGTGCCATTACGGTCGGAGAGACCCAGTACTTC
CDR3: CAITVGETQYF

size: .
V: TRBV29-1
D: TRBD1
J: TRBJ1-1
DNA: TGCAGCGTGGGACAGGGTAGCACTGAAGCTTTCTTT
CDR3: CSVGQGSTEAFF

size: .
V: TRBV5-1
D: .
J: TRBJ2-2
DNA: TGCGCCAGCAGCTTGGCCTCGGGACATCAGAACACCGGGGAGCTGTTTTTT
CDR3: CASSLASGHQNTGELFF

size: .
V: TRBV5-5
D: .
J: TRBJ1-5
DNA: TGTGCCAGCAGCTTGGAACAGCACCATCAGCCCCAGCATTTT
CDR3: CASSLEQHHQPQHF

size: once
V: TRBV5-4
D: TRBD1
J: TRBJ2-1
DNA: TGTGCCAGCAGCCTACTTACAGGGGATGAGCAGTTCTTC
CDR3: CASSLLTGDEQFF

size: .
V: TRBV4-2
D: .
J: TRBJ2-2
DNA: TGTGCCAGCAGCCATGGGTGGAGGACCGGGGAGCTGTTTTTT
CDR3: CASSHGWRTGELFF

size: .
V: TRBV6-1
D: .
J: TRBJ2-5
DNA: TGTGCCAGCAGTCATGAAGAGACCCAGTACTTC
CDR3: CASSHEETQYF

size: large
V: TRBV7-9
D: TRBD1
J: TRBJ2-3
DNA: TGTGCCAGCAGCTCACTACAGGGGCAGTTTTTAGATACGCAGTATTTT
CDR3: CASSSLQGQFLDTQYF

size: .
V: TRBV13
D: TRBD2
J: TRBJ2-1
DNA: TGTGCCAGCAGCTCACTAGCGGGAGAGGGGGATGAGCAGTTCTTC
CDR3: CASSSLAGEGDEQFF

size: .
V: TRBV11-3
D: .
J: TRBJ1-4
DNA: TGTGCCAGCAGCTATACAGACAGTGCAACTAATGAAAAACTGTTTTTT
CDR3: CASSYTDSATNEKLFF

size: .
V: TRBV19
D: .
J: TRBJ2-7
DNA: TGTGCCAGTAGTATAGATGAGAGTTACGAGCAGTACTTC
CDR3: CASSIDESYEQYF

size: .
V: TRBV30
D: TRBD1
J: TRBJ2-2
DNA: TGTGCCTGGAGCATCCCCGACAGGGTAACCGGGGAGCTGTTTTTT
CDR3: CAWSIPDRVTGELFF

size: once
V: TRBV29-1
D: TRBD2
J: TRBJ2-1
DNA: TGCAGCGTTGACCTAGCGGGAGGGCCAGGGATTGAGCAGTTCTTC
CDR3: CSVDLAGGPGIEQFF

size: medium-sized
V: TRBV6-1
D: .
J: TRBJ2-1
DNA: TGTGCCAGCAGGTTACTAGGGGGGGATTACAATGAGCAGTTCTTC
CDR3: CASRLLGGDYNEQFF

size: once
V: TRBV5-6
D: .
J: TRBJ2-2
DNA: TGTGCCAGCAGAATAAAAACGAACACCGGGGAGCTGTTTTTT
CDR3: CASRIKTNTGELFF

size: .
V: TRBV4-1
D: TRBD2
J: TRBJ2-1
DNA: TGCGCCAGCAGCCAAGCGGGTGCGGGAGTCTCCTACAATGAGCAGTTCTTC
CDR3: CASSQAGAGVSYNEQFF

size: .
V: TRBV6-6
D: TRBD1
J: TRBJ2-7
DNA: TGTGCCAGCAGTTACTCACAGGGGTACGAGCAGTACTTC
CDR3: CASSYSQGYEQYF

size: .
V: TRBV4-1
D: TRBD1
J: TRBJ2-5
DNA: TGCGCCAGCAGCCAAGAGGGCAGGGGGCCAGAGACCCAGTACTTC
CDR3: CASSQEGRGPETQYF

size: .
V: TRBV5-8
D: TRBD1
J: TRBJ1-5
DNA: TGTGCCAGCAGCCAGATCCGGGACAGTGGCAATCAGCCCCAGCATTTT
CDR3: CASSQIRDSGNQPQHF

size: .
V: TRBV10-3
D: TRBD2
J: TRBJ2-3
DNA: TGTGCCATCTCCGGGGCGAGGGGACTAGCGGGACCTAGCACAGATACGCAGTATTTT
CDR3: CAISGARGLAGPSTDTQYF

size: .
V: TRBV9
D: .
J: TRBJ2-1
DNA: TGTGCCAGCAGCGGGGTTCGGGAGATTTACAATGAGCAGTTCTTC
CDR3: CASSGVREIYNEQFF